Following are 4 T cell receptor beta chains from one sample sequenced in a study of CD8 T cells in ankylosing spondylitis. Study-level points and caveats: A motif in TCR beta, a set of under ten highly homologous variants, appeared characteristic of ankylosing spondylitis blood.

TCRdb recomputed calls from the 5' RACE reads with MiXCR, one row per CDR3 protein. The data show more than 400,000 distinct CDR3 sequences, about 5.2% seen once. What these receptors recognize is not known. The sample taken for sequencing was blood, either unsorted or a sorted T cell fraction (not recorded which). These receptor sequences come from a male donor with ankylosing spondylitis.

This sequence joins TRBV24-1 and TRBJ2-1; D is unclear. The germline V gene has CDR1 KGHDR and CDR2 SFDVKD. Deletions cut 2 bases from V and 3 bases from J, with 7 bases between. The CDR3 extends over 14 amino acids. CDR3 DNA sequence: TGTGCCACCAGTGATTCTCAGTACTACAATGAGCAGTTCTTC. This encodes CATSDSQYYNEQFF.

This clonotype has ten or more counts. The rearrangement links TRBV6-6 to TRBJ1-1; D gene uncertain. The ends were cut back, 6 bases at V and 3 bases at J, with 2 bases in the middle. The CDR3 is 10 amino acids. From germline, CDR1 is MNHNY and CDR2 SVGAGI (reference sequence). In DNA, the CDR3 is TGTGCCAGCAGGTACACTGAAGCTTTCTTT. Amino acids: CASRYTEAFF.

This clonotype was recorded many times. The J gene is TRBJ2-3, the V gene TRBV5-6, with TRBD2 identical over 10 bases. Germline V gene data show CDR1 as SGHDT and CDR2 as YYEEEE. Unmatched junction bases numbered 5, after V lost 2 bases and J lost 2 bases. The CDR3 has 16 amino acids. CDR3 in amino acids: CASSLELAGITDTQYF. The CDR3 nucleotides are TGTGCCAGCAGCTTAGAACTAGCGGGGATCACAGATACGCAGTATTTT.

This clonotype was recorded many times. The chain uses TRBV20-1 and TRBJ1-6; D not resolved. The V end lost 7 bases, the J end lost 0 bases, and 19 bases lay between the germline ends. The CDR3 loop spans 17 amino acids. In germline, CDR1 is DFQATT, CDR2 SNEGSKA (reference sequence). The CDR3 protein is CSGLGVKESSYNSPLHF. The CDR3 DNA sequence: TGCAGTGGCTTAGGAGTAAAGGAGAGCTCCTATAATTCACCCCTCCACTTT.